The table lists the clone carrying this T cell receptor beta chain with a few counts. Germline CDR1 SGHVS, CDR2 FQNEAQ. The CDR3 loop spans 15 amino acids. V was shortened by 4 bases and J by 3 bases, with 15 bases between the two germline ends. This sample was included in a study of human T cells and chemical hapten exposure. Study details: An approximately 2 cm by approximately 2 cm inner upper arm patch received 2% DPC for sensitization.

Indicated time point: pre-sensitization, week 0. Treatment noted: therapeutic diphenylcyclopropenone sensitization with weekly scalp DPC. Unique molecular identifiers were attached to individual cDNA molecules during library preparation. TCRdb recomputed calls from the RACE reads with MiXCR, one row per CDR3 protein. The sample lists more than 150,000 distinct CDR3 sequences, almost 30% occurring once. This sequence originates from a woman younger than 45 with alopecia areata. Some clones in this sample may be carry-over from other donors' samples. The V and J genes are TRBV7-8 and TRBJ2-5, with a weak D call TRBD2 (6 bases). The source material was whole blood, sampled in connection with sensitization to the hapten diphenylcyclopropenone (DPC). CDR3 nucleotide sequence: TGTGCCAGCAGCTGGGACTGGGGCAGAGAAGAGACCCAGTACTTC. As protein: CASSWDWGREETQYF.